A selection of T cell receptor beta chains follows, all from one sample in a study of Ad26.COV2.S vaccination and SARS-CoV-2 variants. Measured with immunoSEQ multiplex PCR; TCRdb has only the in-frame clones, and not every one. This table holds approximately 410,000 clones, roughly 88% found once. The sequencing here drew on peripheral blood, taken in a trial of Ad26.COV2.S vaccine versus placebo. The receptors were gathered from a person between 18 and 65 years old who received the Ad26.COV2.S COVID-19 vaccine or a placebo. The CDR3 runs from the conserved cysteine through the conserved F or W. D genes are given only for firm matches. Some rows mark clone size as missing; the rest say once, few, many or name a class of expanded clone.

.	TRBJ2-3	.	TRBV27	CASSSLQGGDTQYF	TGTGCCAGCAGCTCCCTCCAGGGAGGAGATACGCAGTATTTT
.	TRBJ1-2	.	TRBV5-1	CASSLAPIGYGYTF	TGCGCCAGCAGCTTGGCCCCGATTGGCTATGGCTACACCTTC
.	TRBJ2-7	.	TRBV13	CASSLRGKYEQYF	TGTGCCAGCAGCTTGAGGGGCAAATACGAGCAGTACTTC
.	TRBJ1-4	.	TRBV7-9	CASSLIWRLNEKLFF	TGTGCCAGCAGCTTAATTTGGAGGCTTAATGAAAAACTGTTTTTT
.	TRBJ1-4	once	TRBV4-3	CASSHRYSEMEEKLFF	TGCGCCAGCAGCCACCGGTACAGTGAAATGGAAGAAAAACTGTTTTTT
.	TRBJ2-5	.	TRBV7-2	CASSKEDAYQETQYF	TGTGCCAGCAGCAAAGAGGACGCGTACCAAGAGACCCAGTACTTC
TRBD1	TRBJ2-7	.	TRBV19	CASRWTGGGEQYF	TGTGCCAGTAGGTGGACAGGGGGAGGCGAGCAGTACTTC
.	TRBJ1-2	.	TRBV27	CASSLSGGALYGYTF	TGTGCCAGCAGTTTATCGGGGGGGGCACTGTATGGCTACACCTTC
.	TRBJ2-1	.	TRBV24-1	CATSGGNEQFF	TGTGCCACCAGTGGAGGGAATGAGCAGTTCTTC
.	TRBJ2-5	.	TRBV10-3	CAISEQGTQYF	TGTGCCATCAGCGAGCAGGGGACCCAGTACTTC
.	TRBJ1-2	.	TRBV28	CASSLRTPVVDGGYTF	TGTGCCAGCAGTTTAAGGACCCCGGTGGTCGACGGTGGCTACACCTTC
.	TRBJ1-1	.	TRBV7-2	CASSLEGKNEAFF	TGTGCCAGCAGCTTAGAGGGAAAAAATGAAGCTTTCTTT
TRBD1	TRBJ2-7	.	TRBV4-2	CASSQEGTGMAYEQYF	TGTGCCAGCAGCCAAGAGGGGACAGGGATGGCCTACGAGCAGTACTTC
.	TRBJ1-2	.	TRBV30	CAWSVGGPYGYTF	TGTGCCTGGAGTGTAGGGGGACCTTATGGCTACACCTTC
TRBD1	TRBJ1-1	.	TRBV28	CASRDRGRGEAFF	TGTGCCAGCAGGGACAGGGGGCGAGGCGAAGCTTTCTTT
.	TRBJ2-5	.	TRBV7-9	CASSLGGAWETQYF	TGTGCCAGCAGCTTAGGTGGGGCATGGGAGACCCAGTACTTC
.	TRBJ2-3	.	TRBV13	CASSSPSTDTQYF	TGTGCCAGCAGCTCCCCTAGCACAGATACGCAGTATTTT
TRBD2	TRBJ2-5	.	TRBV19	CASSRSSGGSSGGTQYF	TGTGCCAGTAGTAGGTCCAGCGGGGGGTCCTCAGGGGGGACCCAGTACTTC
.	TRBJ2-7	.	TRBV3-1/TRBV3-2	CASSPGSFGFEQYF	TGTGCCAGCAGCCCTGGCTCGTTTGGCTTCGAGCAGTACTTC
.	TRBJ2-5	.	TRBV14	CASSQLETQYF	TGTGCCAGCAGCCAGTTGGAGACCCAGTACTTC
.	TRBJ1-3	.	TRBV6-1	CASSETVPGNTIYF	TGTGCCAGCAGTGAGACAGTACCTGGAAACACCATATATTTT
.	TRBJ1-3	few	TRBV9	CASSVGSTGNTIYF	TGTGCCAGCAGCGTAGGAAGTACTGGAAACACCATATATTTT
.	TRBJ1-2	.	TRBV29-1	CSAHGANYGYTF	TGCAGCGCCCACGGGGCTAACTATGGCTACACCTTC
.	TRBJ2-7	.	TRBV28	CASSPIMGLYEQYF	TGTGCCAGCAGTCCGATCATGGGGCTCTACGAGCAGTACTTC
TRBD1	TRBJ1-4	.	TRBV4-1	CASSQWVQGANEKLFF	TGCGCCAGCAGCCAGTGGGTACAGGGGGCTAATGAAAAACTGTTTTTT
TRBD2	TRBJ2-3	.	TRBV7-9	CASSSERRGALLTQYF	TGTGCCAGCAGCTCCGAAAGGCGGGGGGCCCTCCTTACGCAGTATTTT
.	TRBJ2-3	.	TRBV18	CASSWDGSSTDTQYF	TGTGCCAGCTCCTGGGACGGCTCTAGCACAGATACGCAGTATTTT
.	TRBJ2-3	.	TRBV14	CASSQELGADTQYF	TGTGCCAGCAGCCAAGAACTGGGGGCAGATACGCAGTATTTT
TRBD1	TRBJ2-7	.	TRBV25-1	CASSPSGTGAYEQYF	TGTGCCAGCAGCCCCTCCGGGACAGGGGCCTACGAGCAGTACTTC
.	TRBJ2-1	.	TRBV30	CAWSTGQNYNEQFF	TGTGCCTGGAGTACCGGACAAAACTACAATGAGCAGTTCTTC
.	TRBJ1-3	.	TRBV27	CASSPVRGNTIYF	TGTGCCAGCAGTCCGGTTAGAGGAAACACCATATATTTT
.	TRBJ2-3	.	TRBV4-3	CASSQDWGSHTQYF	TGCGCCAGCAGCCAAGATTGGGGAAGTCATACGCAGTATTTT
TRBD1	TRBJ2-7	.	TRBV3-1/TRBV3-2	CASSQASDRVYEQYF	TGTGCCAGCAGCCAAGCCTCTGACAGGGTGTACGAGCAGTACTTC
.	TRBJ2-1	few	TRBV28	CASSLSTAGEQFF	TGTGCCAGCAGTCTTAGTACAGCGGGTGAGCAGTTCTTC
TRBD2	TRBJ2-7	once	TRBV4-1	CASSPGTSGFYEQYF	TGCGCCAGCAGCCCCGGGACTAGCGGCTTCTACGAGCAGTACTTC
.	TRBJ2-1	.	TRBV24-1	CATSDLKSDSYNEQFF	TGTGCCACCAGTGATTTGAAGAGCGACTCCTACAATGAGCAGTTCTTC
.	TRBJ2-6	.	TRBV15	CATSRDLGSGANVLTF	TGTGCCACCAGCAGAGATTTAGGCTCTGGGGCCAACGTCCTGACTTTC
TRBD1	TRBJ2-4	.	TRBV2	CASSEPTGEANIQYF	TGTGCCAGCAGTGAACCGACAGGGGAAGCAAACATTCAGTACTTC
.	TRBJ2-3	.	TRBV4-2	CASSQVQRVSTDTQYF	TGTGCCAGCAGCCAAGTTCAACGGGTTAGCACAGATACGCAGTATTTT
.	TRBJ1-6	.	TRBV4-1	CASSQLSKANSPLHF	TGCGCCAGCAGCCAACTCAGCAAAGCTAATTCACCCCTCCACTTT
.	TRBJ2-7	.	TRBV6-2/TRBV6-3	CASSYAGRYEQYF	TGTGCCAGCAGTTACGCCGGTCGGTACGAGCAGTACTTC
.	TRBJ1-1	.	TRBV10-3	CAISDRQDPNTEAFF	TGTGCCATCAGTGATAGACAGGATCCAAACACTGAAGCTTTCTTT
TRBD2	TRBJ2-3	.	TRBV15	CATSRGSGGPTDTQYF	TGTGCCACCAGCAGAGGTAGCGGGGGGCCCACAGATACGCAGTATTTT